The T cell receptor beta chain described here comes from a study of blood T cell repertoires in COVID-19. Study information: COVID-19 samples collected from the United States, Italy and Spain covered acute and convalescent phases. T cells, B-cell-depleted T cells, or PBMCs provided the cDNA or gDNA that served as material.

The length of the CDR3 is 14 residues. The V end lost 4 bases, the J end lost 6 bases, and 16 bases lay between the germline ends. Germline CDR1 SQVTM, CDR2 ANQGSEA. Original processing notes: Cell counts per sample came from amplifying reference gene primers. Here immunoSEQ multiplex PCR was the method, and the copy in TCRdb shows in-frame clones only, minus some. Clone size and the V and J calls come from that table; the DNA yielded D and trimming. The sample yields 75,000 to 100,000 clones, about 84% seen once. This sequence joins TRBV29-1 and TRBJ2-1; possible D gene TRBD1, 5 bases. The receptor was derived from a man aged 60 to 75 with acute or convalescent COVID-19. Sequencing input: peripheral blood. The CDR3 sequence: CSVAGQGVGNEQFF. The CDR3 region has the DNA TGCAGCGTTGCTGGGCAGGGCGTTGGCAATGAGCAGTTCTTC.